This T cell receptor (beta chain) came from a study of PD-1 blockade in classical Hodgkin lymphoma. Noted time point: newly diagnosed, previously untreated cHL patient sample. The repertoire was sequenced with immunoSEQ multiplex PCR; TCRdb's copy has only in-frame clones and lacks some. The sample yields around 30,000 clones, roughly 90% seen once. The sequencing sample was made of peripheral blood mononuclear cells (PBMCs). This receptor was taken from a human donor with classical Hodgkin lymphoma.

CDR3 DNA sequence: TGTGCCAGCAGCCCTCGGACTAGCGGGAGAATGGGGGAGCTGTTTTTT. This sequence encodes CASSPRTSGRMGELFF. The chain links TRBV13 to TRBJ2-2, with 13 bases identical to TRBD2. Trimming cost V 5 bases and J 8 bases; bases outside gene matches: 8. CDR1 is PRHDT and CDR2 is FYEKMQ in the germline V gene (reference sequence). The CDR3 loop spans 16 amino acids.